This is a list of T cell receptor beta chains from one sample in a study of blood T cells in healthy people across ages. Using its own MiXCR run on the 5' RACE reads, TCRdb lists one record per CDR3 protein. The sample records over 700,000 distinct CDR3 sequences, approximately 53% being singletons. Sequencing was performed on blood. The receptors shown here come from an elderly man in good health. CDR3s include the opening cysteine and the closing phenylalanine or tryptophan. The order of the fields is J gene, V gene, D gene, clone size, CDR3 DNA, CDR3 protein. A D gene is named only where the DNA matches it firmly. Not all rows give a size; the values are once, few, many and, for expanded clones, a class.

TRBJ1-1,TRBV27,-,-,TGTGCCAGCAGCTTATGGGGGACGCAGAACACTGAAGCTTTCTTT,CASSLWGTQNTEAFF
TRBJ2-7,TRBV20-1,TRBD2,-,TGCAGTGCTAGAGGGGCAGCGGGAGAGTACGAGCAGTACTTC,CSARGAAGEYEQYF
TRBJ2-3,TRBV20-1,-,-,TGCAGTGCTAGTGTAGCGAAGGGGGTAAATACGCAGTATTTT,CSASVAKGVNTQYF
TRBJ2-3,TRBV28,-,many,TGTGCCAGCAGTTTAGGGCTATTAGGCGCGGTTTCGACGCAGTATTTT,CASSLGLLGAVSTQYF
TRBJ2-3,TRBV3-1,TRBD2,-,TGTGCCAGCAGCCAAGGGGCTAGCGGGGTATACGCGTATTTT,CASSQGASGVYAYF
TRBJ2-3,TRBV7-9,TRBD2,-,TGTGCCAGCAGCTTAGGGGCTAGCGGGAGAATGGATACGCAGTATTTT,CASSLGASGRMDTQYF
TRBJ2-1,TRBV6-1,TRBD2,-,TGTGCCAGCAGCAGACCGACTAGCGAGACCTGGCAGTTCTTC,CASSRPTSETWQFF
TRBJ2-1,TRBV7-2,TRBD2,-,TGTGCCAGCAGCAGGGTGTTTGCGGGGGGCTCCTACAATGAGCAGTTCTTC,CASSRVFAGGSYNEQFF
TRBJ2-6,TRBV2,TRBD1,-,TGTGCCAGCAGCCCTACAGGGGGAGGCAACGTCCTGACTTTC,CASSPTGGGNVLTF
TRBJ2-7,TRBV27,-,-,TGTGCCAGCAGTTTGGGCCCGGGGGCGACGGTCCACGAGCAGTACTTC,CASSLGPGATVHEQYF
TRBJ2-7,TRBV7-2,-,once,TGTGCCAGCAGCCGTTCCGCCAGGGATCGCGAGCAGTACTTC,CASSRSARDREQYF
TRBJ1-1,TRBV29-1,-,-,TGCAGCGTTGAAGATTCATGGCCCGCTGAAGCTTTCTTT,CSVEDSWPAEAFF
TRBJ1-1,TRBV7-8,-,once,TGTGCCAGCAGCCCTAAGCCTCTAGTGGCTTTCTTT,CASSPKPLVAFF
TRBJ2-7,TRBV20-1,-,few,TGCAGTGCTAGAGATAGCGTCAAGAGCTCCTACGAGCAGTACTTC,CSARDSVKSSYEQYF
TRBJ2-5,TRBV9,TRBD2,-,TGTGCCAGCAGCCCCGGGGTAGCGGGAGGAAGGTTGGAGACCCAGTACTTC,CASSPGVAGGRLETQYF
TRBJ2-7,TRBV4-1,TRBD1,once,TGCGCCAGCAGGCGCATAGTGACAGGGGACGAGCAGTACTTC,CASRRIVTGDEQYF
TRBJ1-4,TRBV18,-,-,TGTGCCAGCTCACCCTCGAGGGGGGCGAGTGAAAAACTGTTTTTT,CASSPSRGASEKLFF
TRBJ2-1,TRBV18,-,-,TGTGCCAGCTCACCACCGAGCCAACTAGCCCGAGGGGGCAATGAGCAGTTCTTC,CASSPPSQLARGGNEQFF
TRBJ2-2,TRBV9,-,once,TGTGCCAGCAGCGTAGATGGCGGGGAGCTGTTTTTT,CASSVDGGELFF
TRBJ2-3,TRBV20-1,-,many,TGCAGTGCTAGTCAAGCACTCGGGACAGATACGCAGTATTTT,CSASQALGTDTQYF
TRBJ2-1,TRBV4-2,-,-,TGTGCCAGCAGCCAGGCAGCGGGACAGACCACCTACGAGCAGTTCTTC,CASSQAAGQTTYEQFF
TRBJ1-1,TRBV3-1,-,-,TGTGCCAGCAGCCAGGGGGAGGTCGCTGAAGCTTTCTTT,CASSQGEVAEAFF
TRBJ2-3,TRBV3-1,TRBD2,-,TGTGCCAGCAGCCCCCAAGCGGGAGGCTTGACAGATACGCAGTATTTT,CASSPQAGGLTDTQYF
TRBJ1-1,TRBV12-3/TRBV12-4,-,few,TGTGCCAGCAGCTCAGACCCAGGGCGGCCTGAAGCTTTCTTT,CASSSDPGRPEAFF
TRBJ2-6,TRBV7-9,-,once,TGTGCCAGCAGCTTAGAATACGGGGGGCCTGGGGCCAACGTCCTGACTTTC,CASSLEYGGPGANVLTF
TRBJ1-1,TRBV6-1,TRBD1,-,TGTGCCAGCACCAGGGACAGGGAGGACGCCATGAACACTGAAGCTTTCTTT,CASTRDREDAMNTEAFF